These T cell receptor beta chains were read from a single sample in a study of cytomegalovirus exposure and HLA in healthy donors. The protocol was immunoSEQ multiplex PCR, while the TCRdb copy is restricted to in-frame clones and leaves out a portion. Of 100,000 to 150,000 clones in the sample, 78% were seen once. The specimen sequenced was PBMCs. The receptors shown here come from a man younger than 40 in good health and CMV-seropositive. Both conserved end residues are part of each CDR3. The order of the fields is CDR3 protein, J gene, CDR3 length, V gene.

CDR3aa: CASTRGDTQYF
j_gene: TRBJ2-3
len: 11
v_gene: TRBV30

CDR3aa: CASSREASGSFQETQYF
j_gene: TRBJ2-5
len: 17
v_gene: TRBV27

CDR3aa: CAWGQGSYEQYF
j_gene: TRBJ2-7
len: 12
v_gene: TRBV30

CDR3aa: CASYGRRDRGEKTEAFF
j_gene: TRBJ1-1
len: 17
v_gene: TRBV5-6

CDR3aa: CASSFGGPRDTQYF
j_gene: TRBJ2-3
len: 14
v_gene: TRBV11-3

CDR3aa: CASSTTGTNQPQHF
j_gene: TRBJ1-5
len: 14
v_gene: TRBV19

CDR3aa: CASSLGGGFGTDTQYF
j_gene: TRBJ2-3
len: 16
v_gene: TRBV11-3

CDR3aa: CASSVTSAYEQYF
j_gene: TRBJ2-7
len: 13
v_gene: TRBV7-2

CDR3aa: CAWAGVKETQYF
j_gene: TRBJ2-5
len: 12
v_gene: TRBV30

CDR3aa: CASSATVASYNEQFF
j_gene: TRBJ2-1
len: 15
v_gene: TRBV25-1

CDR3aa: CASSQYAGLEQFF
j_gene: TRBJ2-1
len: 13
v_gene: TRBV4-1

CDR3aa: CASSLDQQGAYTGELFF
j_gene: TRBJ2-2
len: 17
v_gene: TRBV5-1

CDR3aa: CATLQSSGRGNEQFF
j_gene: TRBJ2-1
len: 15
v_gene: TRBV10-3

CDR3aa: CASSVFGSSYEQYF
j_gene: TRBJ2-7
len: 14
v_gene: TRBV9

CDR3aa: CASSTVDSYEQYF
j_gene: TRBJ2-7
len: 13
v_gene: TRBV5-6

CDR3aa: CASSDSDRRYGYTF
j_gene: TRBJ1-2
len: 14
v_gene: TRBV25-1

CDR3aa: CASSDGQGYSTDTQYF
j_gene: TRBJ2-3
len: 16
v_gene: TRBV28

CDR3aa: CASSQDSDSRGKLFF
j_gene: TRBJ1-4
len: 15
v_gene: TRBV4-1

CDR3aa: CASGASSYEQYF
j_gene: TRBJ2-7
len: 12
v_gene: TRBV11-2

CDR3aa: CAISESGTSGSADTQYF
j_gene: TRBJ2-3
len: 17
v_gene: TRBV10-3

CDR3aa: CASSPLGQLNTEAFF
j_gene: TRBJ1-1
len: 15
v_gene: TRBV18

CDR3aa: CATLGWEVYEQYF
j_gene: TRBJ2-7
len: 13
v_gene: TRBV28

CDR3aa: CSVEEGTSGRVGYEQYF
j_gene: TRBJ2-7
len: 17
v_gene: TRBV29-1

CDR3aa: CASSLGTGRYEQYF
j_gene: TRBJ2-7
len: 14
v_gene: TRBV27

CDR3aa: CASRQMTLSGSGNTIYF
j_gene: TRBJ1-3
len: 17
v_gene: TRBV7-9

CDR3aa: CASGAENTEAFF
j_gene: TRBJ1-1
len: 12
v_gene: TRBV7-6

CDR3aa: CASSLFTGREEETQYF
j_gene: TRBJ2-5
len: 16
v_gene: TRBV7-2

CDR3aa: CASSFGRSTNEKLFF
j_gene: TRBJ1-4
len: 15
v_gene: TRBV7-9

CDR3aa: CASTGPIPYEQYF
j_gene: TRBJ2-7
len: 13
v_gene: TRBV2

CDR3aa: CASSLGPSGNTGELFF
j_gene: TRBJ2-2
len: 16
v_gene: TRBV5-1

CDR3aa: CASSSPGGFSGANVLTF
j_gene: TRBJ2-6
len: 17
v_gene: TRBV19

CDR3aa: CASSLGRDRAPYEQYF
j_gene: TRBJ2-7
len: 16
v_gene: TRBV28

CDR3aa: CASTTGQTNYGYTF
j_gene: TRBJ1-2
len: 14
v_gene: TRBV28

CDR3aa: CASSLGARGPGNTIYF
j_gene: TRBJ1-3
len: 16
v_gene: TRBV11-3

CDR3aa: CASSLDANWRTYGYTF
j_gene: TRBJ1-2
len: 16
v_gene: TRBV5-4

CDR3aa: CASSPTALAGAGELFF
j_gene: TRBJ2-2
len: 16
v_gene: TRBV7-9

CDR3aa: CASSLWQGGSYEQYF
j_gene: TRBJ2-7
len: 15
v_gene: TRBV27

CDR3aa: CASRATSTDTQYF
j_gene: TRBJ2-3
len: 13
v_gene: TRBV6-6

CDR3aa: CATSRGLADTQYF
j_gene: TRBJ2-3
len: 13
v_gene: TRBV15

CDR3aa: CASSLLQGGETQYF
j_gene: TRBJ2-5
len: 14
v_gene: TRBV7-9

CDR3aa: CASSQAPGQGIGYEQYF
j_gene: TRBJ2-7
len: 17
v_gene: TRBV4-1

CDR3aa: CASRQAWATDTQYF
j_gene: TRBJ2-3
len: 14
v_gene: TRBV5-1

CDR3aa: CAWSTPAGGPSTPDTQYF
j_gene: TRBJ2-3
len: 18
v_gene: TRBV30

CDR3aa: CASREGYEQYF
j_gene: TRBJ2-7
len: 11
v_gene: TRBV5-1

CDR3aa: CASSRTPSSEKLFF
j_gene: TRBJ1-4
len: 14
v_gene: TRBV7-6

CDR3aa: CASSQGWTSGNTGELFF
j_gene: TRBJ2-2
len: 17
v_gene: TRBV4-2

CDR3aa: CASSLLSGANVLTF
j_gene: TRBJ2-6
len: 14
v_gene: TRBV6-5

CDR3aa: CASSLLGLAGGGTGELFF
j_gene: TRBJ2-2
len: 18
v_gene: TRBV4-2

CDR3aa: CASSFFVREQYF
j_gene: TRBJ2-7
len: 12
v_gene: TRBV11-2

CDR3aa: CASSLGPPGLVRNIQYF
j_gene: TRBJ2-4
len: 17
v_gene: TRBV5-4

CDR3aa: CASSLDQNTGELFF
j_gene: TRBJ2-2
len: 14
v_gene: TRBV5-1

CDR3aa: CASSIQAGPRGEQFF
j_gene: TRBJ2-1
len: 15
v_gene: TRBV19

CDR3aa: CASNPDRVNSPLHF
j_gene: TRBJ1-6
len: 14
v_gene: TRBV5-1

CDR3aa: CASSSIEGQGTLEANVLTF
j_gene: TRBJ2-6
len: 19
v_gene: TRBV7-9

CDR3aa: CASSPLSGRGTQFF
j_gene: TRBJ2-1
len: 14
v_gene: TRBV7-6